The TCR beta chain under discussion was sequenced for a study of early T cells in non-severe SARS-CoV-2 infection. Turning to the study itself: Bulk RNA isolated from unsorted whole blood underwent sequencing; chains were not paired.

The CDR3 consists of 16 residues. The germline V gene has CDR1 SGHVS and CDR2 FNYEAQ. Trimming removed 1 base from V and 3 bases from J, with 13 bases in between. Unique molecular identifier tags were affixed to discrete cDNA molecules. TCRdb called the 5' RACE reads again in MiXCR, with one record for every CDR3 protein. This table holds tens of thousands of distinct CDR3 sequences, 10% to 15% found once. The chain has TRBV7-6 and TRBJ1-3; possibly TRBD1 for D (5 bases). The sequence was collected from an adult who was a healthcare worker with PCR-confirmed SARS-CoV-2 infection or an uninfected control (not recorded which). The sample was whole blood, taken at baseline. The CDR3 loop is CASSLERQGFGNTIYF. The CDR3 bases are TGTGCCAGCAGCTTAGAACGGCAGGGATTTGGAAACACCATATATTTT.